One sample yielded the 16 T cell receptor beta chains listed below, sequenced in a study of graft-versus-host responses after intestinal transplantation. Assay used: immunoSEQ multiplex PCR; TCRdb lists only in-frame clones, some missing. Of around 67,000 clones listed, 85% to 90% are singletons. No cognate antigen is known for these TCRs. The sample consisted of unstimulated CD8+ T cells sorted from spleen or lymph node cells, taken before transplant. All receptors come from a human donor who was the organ donor for an intestinal transplant.

V usage is TRBV6-1 and J usage is TRBJ1-1, with a weak D call TRBD1 (5 bases). The CDR3 has 13 residues. Trimming stripped 7 bases from V and 1 base from J, with 10 bases between. Per the germline V gene, CDR1 is MNHNS and CDR2 is SASEGT. CDR3 in DNA: TGTGCCAGCAAGACAGCCGGGAACACTGAAGCTTTCTTT. Translation gives CASKTAGNTEAFF.

The V and J genes are TRBV2 and TRBJ2-1; perhaps TRBD1 as D (6 bases). This CDR3 has 15 residues. Germline CDR1 is SNHLY and CDR2 is FYNNEI. V was cut by 2 bases and J by 8 bases, with 16 bases left in between. For the CDR3, the DNA is TGTGCCAGCAGTGAACTAAGGCAGGGGTACGATGAGCAGTTCTTC. Amino acids: CASSELRQGYDEQFF.

The rearrangement joins TRBV6-6 to TRBJ2-7, with 13 bases fitting TRBD2. This CDR3 region has 15 residues. Germline lookup yields CDR1 MNHNY and CDR2 SVGAGI (reference sequence). V was pared by 4 bases and J by 1 base, with 1 base of the junction left unmatched. CDR3 nucleotide sequence: TGTGCCAGCAGTTCGGGACTAGCGGGATCCTACGAGCAGTACGTC. Translation gives CASSSGLAGSYEQYV.

The chain is built from TRBV10-3 and TRBJ2-2; D is perhaps TRBD2 (5 bases). V was clipped by 6 bases and J by 3 bases, with 20 bases between them. The CDR3 is 17 residues long. Germline V gene sequence: CDR1 ENHRY, CDR2 SYGVKD. As DNA, the CDR3 is TGTGCCATCAGCCCGAGAGCGGACGGATCATACACCGGGGAGCTGTTTTTT. Amino acid sequence: CAISPRADGSYTGELFF.

This clone has just one count. The V call is TRBV7-9, the J call TRBJ2-4; D perhaps matches TRBD1 (6 bases). The CDR3 length is 16 residues. The germline V gene encodes CDR1 SEHNR and CDR2 FQNEAQ (reference sequence). V gave up 5 bases and J gave up 2 bases, with 16 bases separating them. CDR3 region: CASSGDRRVTKNIQYF. CDR3 in DNA: TGTGCCAGCAGCGGAGACAGGCGTGTCACCAAAAACATTCAGTACTTC.

Here the CDR3 DNA reads TGTGCCAGCAGTTTGGGGACAGAAGGAAATCAGCCCCAGCATTTT. This encodes CASSLGTEGNQPQHF. The V and J genes are TRBV27 and TRBJ1-5; 7 nucleotides match TRBD1. CDR1 is MNHEY, CDR2 SMNVEV, per germline (reference sequence). V was pared by 3 bases and J by 4 bases, with 6 bases of the junction left unmatched. This CDR3 contains 15 residues.

The J gene is TRBJ2-3, the V gene TRBV7-3; 7 bases fit TRBD2. Germline V gene sequence: CDR1 SGHTA, CDR2 FQGTGA. J gave up 6 bases and V 2 bases, and 11 bases lay outside the gene matches. The CDR3 totals 16 residues. CDR3 sequence: CASSLFGRLASDTQYF. Here the CDR3 DNA reads TGTGCCAGCAGCTTATTTGGTAGACTAGCATCTGATACGCAGTATTTT. The full variable domain, completed using reference TRBV7-3 and TRBJ2-3, is GAGVSQTPSNKVTEKGKYVELRCDPISGHTALYWYRQSLGQGPEFLIYFQGTGAADDSGLPNDRFFAVRPEGSVSTLKIQRTERGDSAVYLCASSLFGRLASDTQYFGPGTRLTVL.

This clone was found a few times. The chain is built from TRBV6-1 and TRBJ2-2, with 9 nucleotides matching TRBD2. The CDR3 runs to 16 residues. V shed 2 bases, J shed 4 bases, and the junction held 5 bases outside the gene matches. Germline V lookup: CDR1 MNHNS, CDR2 SASEGT. The DNA for the CDR3 is TGTGCCAGCAGTGAATATTGGCGGGGGGGCACCGGGGAGCTGTTTTTT. The encoded protein is CASSEYWRGGTGELFF.

This clone was counted once. This chain connects TRBV28 to TRBJ2-7; 8 nucleotides match TRBD1. Trimming took 6 bases from V and 4 from J; bases not matched to a gene: 5. The CDR3 runs to 13 residues. Per germline, CDR1 MDHEN and CDR2 SYDVKM. The CDR3 DNA is TGTGCCAGCAGACAGACAGGGGTATACGAGCAGTACGTC. Amino acids: CASRQTGVYEQYV.

This clone is a singleton in its sample. This rearrangement joins TRBV7-6 to TRBJ2-1; D perhaps matches TRBD1 (6 bases). CDR1 and CDR2 from the germline V gene are SGHVS and FNYEAQ. This CDR3 has 14 residues. Trimming pared 1 base from V and 9 bases from J, leaving 13 bases between. Here the CDR3 DNA reads TGTGCCAGCAGCTTAGTAGTCAGGGGCATTGAGCAGTTCTTC. Encoded protein: CASSLVVRGIEQFF.

The V call is TRBV11-3, the J call TRBJ2-3; D may be TRBD2 (6 bases). The CDR3 sequence is 16 residues long. V gave up 0 bases and J gave up 0 bases, with 10 bases separating them. From germline, CDR1 is SGHNT and CDR2 YENEEA. CDR3 sequence (DNA): TGTGCCAGCAGCTTAGAAGGAGGGAGAAGCACAGATACGCAGTATTTT. Translated, it gives CASSLEGGRSTDTQYF.

This sequence joins TRBV7-6 and TRBJ2-7; D possibly corresponds to TRBD2 (6 bases). Trimming removed 4 bases at V and 5 bases at J, with 18 bases between. This CDR3 comprises 15 residues. Germline V gene sequence: CDR1 SGHVS, CDR2 FNYEAQ. Written as DNA, the CDR3 is TGTGCCAGCAGCTCTCTTTATGGAGGGGAAAACGAGCAGTACGTC. Its protein is CASSSLYGGENEQYV.

The gene calls are TRBV4-2 and TRBJ1-2; 8 nucleotides line up with TRBD1. Looked up from germline, CDR1 is LGHNA and CDR2 is YNFKEQ. The CDR3 contains 13 residues. V lost 6 bases, J lost 3 bases, and 3 bases stayed unmatched. CDR3: CASRQGEDYGYTF. DNA for the CDR3: TGTGCCAGCAGACAGGGGGAGGACTATGGCTACACCTTC.

V is TRBV28 and J is TRBJ1-2; possible D gene TRBD1, 6 bases. Germline V CDR1 and CDR2: MDHEN, SYDVKM. The germline V and J ends were trimmed by 5 bases and 4 bases, with 17 bases remaining between them. The length of the CDR3 is 15 residues. CDR3 sequence reads: CASSPRDRIFYGYTF. CDR3 nucleotides: TGTGCCAGCAGTCCGCGTGACAGGATTTTCTATGGCTACACCTTC.

The genes are TRBV5-1 and TRBJ1-1, with D unclear. Trimming shortened V by 4 bases and J by 4 bases, and 8 bases separated the two germline ends. From germline, CDR1 is SGHRS and CDR2 YFSETQ. This CDR3 spans 12 amino acids. CDR3 nucleotides: TGCGCCAGCAGCCCCGAGGGCACTGAAGCTTTCTTT. This codes for CASSPEGTEAFF.

The chain links TRBV13 to TRBJ2-2; D is unclear. V was cut by 5 bases and J by 0 bases, with 13 bases left in between. The CDR3 consists of 16 residues. Germline V gives CDR1 PRHDT, CDR2 FYEKMQ (reference sequence). The CDR3 region has the DNA TGTGCCAGCAGCCCTAGGTTAGGCGCGAACACCGGGGAGCTGTTTTTT. This codes for CASSPRLGANTGELFF. Using reference TRBV13 and TRBJ2-2 for the parts outside the CDR3, the full variable domain is AAGVIQSPRHLIKEKRETATLKCYPIPRHDTVYWYQQGPGQDPQFLISFYEKMQSDKGSIPDRFSAQQFSDYHSELNMSSLELGDSALYFCASSPRLGANTGELFFGEGSRLTVL.